The 28 T cell receptor beta chains reported below all come from one sample, sequenced in a study of blood T cell repertoires in COVID-19. The repertoire was sequenced with immunoSEQ multiplex PCR; TCRdb's copy has only in-frame clones and lacks some. The data contain 300,000 to 350,000 clones, 90% to 95% of them singletons. Sequenced: PBMCs or T cells enriched from blood (not recorded which). The receptors come from a woman aged 25 to 39 who had been exposed to COVID-19.

This chain uses TRBV7-9 with TRBJ2-7; D call uncertain. Trimming removed 5 bases from V and 3 bases from J, with 8 bases in between. The CDR3 loop spans 12 amino acids. In germline, CDR1 is SEHNR, CDR2 FQNEAQ (reference sequence). The CDR3 sequence is CASSPHGYEQYF. The CDR3 nucleotides read TGTGCCAGCAGCCCCCACGGCTACGAGCAGTACTTC.

This clone was observed once. This chain joins TRBV19 and TRBJ1-3, with TRBD1 matching 7 bases. V shed 6 bases, J shed 7 bases, and the junction held 6 bases outside the gene matches. In germline, CDR1 is LNHDA, CDR2 SQIVND (reference sequence). The CDR3 contains 13 residues. The CDR3 here is CASSMDRINTIYF. In DNA form, the CDR3 reads TGTGCCAGTAGCATGGACAGGATCAACACCATATATTTT. The full variable domain, with the rest looked up from reference TRBV19 and TRBJ1-3, is DGGITQSPKYLFRKEGQNVTLSCEQNLNHDAMYWYRQDPGQGLRLIYYSQIVNDFQKGDIAEGYSVSREKKESFPLTVTSAQKNPTAFYLCASSMDRINTIYFGEGSWLTVV.

The rearrangement links TRBV14 to TRBJ1-1; no reliable D call. Germline V gene sequence: CDR1 SGHDN, CDR2 FVKESK. Trimming removed 4 bases at V and 10 bases at J, with 13 bases between. The CDR3 is made up of 12 amino acids. The CDR3 here is CASSRDLRGAFF. The CDR3 nucleotides are TGTGCCAGCAGCCGAGACCTGAGAGGAGCTTTCTTT.

The rearrangement links TRBV6-5 to TRBJ2-3, with D perhaps TRBD2 (6 bases). Germline loops: CDR1 MNHEY, CDR2 SVGAGI. This CDR3 has 15 amino acids. V lost 2 bases, J lost 1 base, and 10 bases lay in between. CDR3 amino acids: CASSYGQRGTDTQYF. The CDR3 DNA is TGTGCCAGCAGTTACGGGCAGCGGGGCACAGATACGCAGTATTTT.

There are a few counts of this clone. CDR3 residues: CASSLWASGSYEQYF. The CDR3 DNA reads as TGTGCCAGCAGTTTATGGGCTAGCGGATCCTACGAGCAGTACTTC. The chain links TRBV27 to TRBJ2-7; 7 bases align to TRBD2. J gave up 1 base and V 1 base, and 4 bases lay outside the gene matches. The CDR3 is 15 amino acids. Germline loops: CDR1 MNHEY, CDR2 SMNVEV (reference sequence).

The chain joins TRBV11-2 to TRBJ1-3; D uncertain. This CDR3 spans 15 amino acids. The germline V and J ends were trimmed by 2 bases and 0 bases, with 8 bases remaining between them. The germline V gene encodes CDR1 SGHAT and CDR2 FQNNGV. CDR3 DNA: TGTGCCAGCAGCTTATATCGCGGCTCTGGAAACACCATATATTTT. Translated, it gives CASSLYRGSGNTIYF.

The V call is TRBV6-6, the J call TRBJ1-1; 7 bases align to TRBD1. CDR3 length: 14 amino acids. With V trimmed by 6 bases and J by 6 bases, 10 bases remained unmatched. The germline CDR1 and CDR2 sequences are MNHNY and SVGAGI (reference sequence). Here the CDR3 reads CASRETGDSAEAFF. Written as DNA, the CDR3 is TGTGCCAGCAGGGAAACAGGGGATAGTGCTGAAGCTTTCTTT.

CDR3 sequence (DNA): TGTGCCATCACTCAAGCGGAGAACACTGAAGCTTTCTTT. Protein sequence: CAITQAENTEAFF. The chain recombines TRBV10-3 with TRBJ1-1; D gene unclear. V lost 7 bases, J lost 1 base, and 10 bases lay in between. This CDR3 region has 13 residues. CDR1 is ENHRY and CDR2 is SYGVKD in the germline V gene.

The V call is TRBV7-2, the J call TRBJ1-3, with D hard to call. The germline V gene encodes CDR1 SGHTA and CDR2 FQGNSA. This CDR3 is 15 amino acids long. Deletions cut 5 bases from V and 4 bases from J, with 15 bases between. The CDR3 reads CASSPSWGGGNTIYF. CDR3 coding DNA: TGTGCCAGCAGCCCCTCCTGGGGAGGGGGAAACACCATATATTTT. Full variable domain (remainder filled in from reference TRBV7-2 and TRBJ1-3): GAGVSQSPSNKVTEKGKDVELRCDPISGHTALYWYRQSLGQGLEFLIYFQGNSAPDKSGLPSDRFSAERTGGSVSTLTIQRTQQEDSAVYLCASSPSWGGGNTIYFGEGSWLTVV.

The CDR3 protein is CASSLRVGGLDTIYF. CDR3 sequence (DNA): TGTGCCAGCAGCCTCAGGGTGGGGGGTTTGGACACCATATATTTT. The rearrangement joins TRBV7-2 to TRBJ1-3; tentative D call: TRBD1 (5 bases). The germline gives CDR1 SGHTA, CDR2 FQGNSA. This CDR3 is 15 amino acids long. The V end was cut by 5 bases, the J end by 8 bases, with 19 bases between.

The chain joins TRBV9 to TRBJ2-2; 12 bases agree with TRBD1. Trimming took 2 bases from V and 3 from J; bases not matched to a gene: 11. This CDR3 is built from 19 residues. Germline V gives CDR1 SGDLS, CDR2 YYNGEE. The CDR3 DNA sequence: TGTGCCAGCAGCGTGGGACCGGGACAGGGGGCAAGGGACACCGGGGAGCTGTTTTTT. Translation gives CASSVGPGQGARDTGELFF.

This chain uses TRBV5-1 with TRBJ1-1, with TRBD1 as a possible D gene (5 bases). CDR1 and CDR2 (germline): SGHRS, YFSETQ. Trimming took 2 bases from V and 8 from J, leaving 16 bases between them. CDR3 length equals 14 residues. CDR3 nucleotides: TGCGCCAGCAGCTTAACGGGAGGGGCCCTCGAAGCTTTCTTT. Its translation is CASSLTGGALEAFF.

The chain links TRBV5-8 to TRBJ2-3; 8 positions match TRBD1. CDR3 size: 15 residues. Germline values: CDR1 SGHTS, CDR2 YDEGEE. Unmatched junction bases numbered 9, after V lost 4 bases and J lost 5 bases. The CDR3, as DNA: TGTGCCAGCAGCCACGGACAGGGTGGGGTAGATACGCAGTATTTT. Protein product: CASSHGQGGVDTQYF.

Written as DNA, the CDR3 is TGTGCCAGCAGCTCGCCACACAGGCCCGGAAACACCATATATTTT. Translated, it gives CASSSPHRPGNTIYF. The genes are TRBV6-5 and TRBJ1-3, with D possibly matching TRBD1 (5 bases). The germline gives CDR1 MNHEY, CDR2 SVGAGI. Deletions cut 6 bases from V and 4 bases from J, with 16 bases between. The CDR3 consists of 15 residues.

V is TRBV7-8 and J is TRBJ2-7; the match to TRBD2 covers 13 bases. The CDR3 is made up of 16 amino acids. V was pared by 4 bases and J by 4 bases, with 7 bases of the junction left unmatched. Looked up from germline, CDR1 is SGHVS and CDR2 is FQNEAQ. The CDR3 DNA reads TGTGCCAGCAGCTCCAGACTAGCGGGGGGCCATTACGAGCAGTACTTC. Protein sequence: CASSSRLAGGHYEQYF.

This clone was seen a single time. The same CDR3 is also encoded by other DNA sequences in this sample. The chain joins TRBV7-2 to TRBJ1-2; 8 nucleotides line up with TRBD1. The CDR3 has 13 amino acids. The germline V gene has CDR1 SGHTA and CDR2 FQGNSA. With V trimmed by 5 bases and J by 4 bases, 3 bases remained unmatched. This chain's CDR3 is CASSLDRGYGYTF. The CDR3 DNA follows: TGTGCCAGCAGCCTAGACAGGGGCTATGGCTACACCTTC.

The J gene is TRBJ1-1, the V gene TRBV7-3; TRBD1 matches at 7 bases. Trimming cost V 5 bases and J 3 bases; bases outside gene matches: 3. Germline V lookup: CDR1 SGHTA, CDR2 FQGTGA. The CDR3 covers 13 residues. This chain's CDR3 is CASSLQGDTEAFF. In DNA, the CDR3 is TGTGCCAGCAGCCTCCAGGGGGACACTGAAGCTTTCTTT.

A remark on this clone: This same CDR3 is encoded by further DNA sequences in the sample. This chain links TRBV27 with TRBJ1-5; TRBD1 agrees at 7 bases. There are 14 residues in the CDR3. Germline trimming cut 5 bases from V and 1 base from J; bases unmatched to any gene: 2. Germline V CDR1 and CDR2: MNHEY, SMNVEV (reference sequence). For the CDR3, the DNA is TGTGCCAGCAGTCCAGGGGGAAGCAATCAGCCCCAGCATTTT. It is translated as CASSPGGSNQPQHF.

This clone was seen a handful of times. The chain uses TRBV19 and TRBJ1-5, with 9 bases that match TRBD1. V gave up 1 base and J gave up 5 bases; unmatched junction bases: 3. The length of the CDR3 is 15 residues. Germline V gives CDR1 LNHDA, CDR2 SQIVND (reference sequence). The CDR3, as DNA: TGTGCCAGTAGTATAGGGGACAGGGACTATCAGCCCCAGCATTTT. Residues: CASSIGDRDYQPQHF.

This clone has more than one count but fewer than ten. This chain links TRBV5-1 with TRBJ1-2; D not certain. Trimming cost V 0 bases and J 3 bases, with 6 bases left between them. Germline CDR1 and CDR2: SGHRS and YFSETQ. The CDR3 is made up of 13 amino acids. The CDR3 is CASSLAQDYGYTF. The CDR3 DNA follows: TGCGCCAGCAGCTTGGCCCAGGACTATGGCTACACCTTC.

The chain joins TRBV18 to TRBJ1-1; 7 bases are a match to TRBD1. The junction had 7 bases not matched to a gene; V was cut back by 0 bases and J by 6 bases. CDR3 length: 15 residues. Germline CDR1 reads KGHSH; CDR2 reads LQKENI. The CDR3 sequence is CASSPPTGVIAEAFF. CDR3 bases: TGTGCCAGCTCACCACCAACAGGGGTAATAGCTGAAGCTTTCTTT.

The CDR3 region has the DNA TGTGCCAGCAGTTTCCAGGGGCAGGGAATGGCTTTCTTT. This translates into CASSFQGQGMAFF. The chain carries TRBV27 and TRBJ1-1, with a possible D match to TRBD1 (6 bases). The V end lost 3 bases, the J end lost 11 bases, and 16 bases lay between the germline ends. This CDR3 has 13 amino acids. The V gene's germline CDR1 is MNHEY and CDR2 SMNVEV (reference sequence).

The chain joins TRBV7-2 to TRBJ1-5; D call uncertain. This CDR3 spans 15 amino acids. V was shortened by 2 bases and J by 2 bases, with 10 bases between the two germline ends. Germline V gene lookup returns CDR1 SGHTA and CDR2 FQGNSA. CDR3 in amino acids: CASSLKLGRNQPQHF. The CDR3 coding sequence is TGTGCCAGCAGCTTAAAACTGGGCCGCAATCAGCCCCAGCATTTT.

CDR3 in amino acids: CASSQGVAGDTQYF. The CDR3 bases are TGTGCCAGCAGCCAGGGGGTAGCGGGGGATACGCAGTATTTT. The chain combines TRBV7-2 with TRBJ2-3; the D gene is possibly TRBD2 (8 bases). CDR3 length equals 14 residues. In germline, CDR1 is SGHTA, CDR2 FQGNSA. V was cut by 5 bases and J by 6 bases, with 15 bases left in between.

The count of this clone is one. The chain recombines TRBV3-1 (or the pseudogene TRBV3-2) with TRBJ2-3, with 10 bases fitting TRBD1. Trimming cost V 5 bases and J 2 bases; bases outside gene matches: 4. The germline CDR1 and CDR2 sequences are LGHDT and YNNKEL (reference sequence). This CDR3 has 15 amino acids. The CDR3 sequence is CASSAGQGITDTQYF. The CDR3 DNA follows: TGTGCCAGCAGCGCGGGACAGGGGATCACAGATACGCAGTATTTT.

V usage is TRBV19 and J usage is TRBJ1-5; 9 nucleotides align to TRBD1. The CDR3 contains 17 residues. J lost 2 bases, V lost 6 bases, and 11 bases had no gene match. Germline-derived CDR1 and CDR2 are LNHDA and SQIVND (reference sequence). CDR3 in amino acids: CASRTSTGQGGNQPQHF. The CDR3 nucleotides read TGTGCCAGTAGAACCTCGACGGGACAGGGCGGCAATCAGCCCCAGCATTTT.

The rearrangement links TRBV18 to TRBJ1-3, with D hard to call. The CDR3 contains 14 residues. Germline loops: CDR1 KGHSH, CDR2 LQKENI. The V end lost 3 bases, the J end lost 4 bases, and 10 bases lay between the germline ends. CDR3 region: CASSPTALGNTIYF. CDR3 in DNA: TGTGCCAGCTCACCCACAGCTCTCGGAAACACCATATATTTT.

V gene TRBV5-6 combines with J gene TRBJ2-7; TRBD2 is a possible D gene (7 bases). This CDR3 has 14 residues. Trimming cost V 1 base and J 4 bases, with 12 bases left between them. Germline CDR1 and CDR2: SGHDT and YYEEEE. CDR3 region: CASSLLRGGYEQYF. The CDR3, as DNA: TGTGCCAGCAGCTTGTTAAGGGGGGGATACGAGCAGTACTTC.